The text below deals with one T cell receptor (beta chain). Its antigen is still unknown. Genomic DNA (from each subset) was split evenly across several immunoSEQ plates. Profiling relied on immunoSEQ multiplex PCR, and the TCRdb table lists in-frame clones only, not all of them. The data hold about 2 million clones, with 85% to 95% observed a single time. The record originates from a study of shared clonotypes between healthy human individuals. General study results and limits: When compared with the clonotypes that were shared by all four sorted-subset donors, the non-shared clonotypes turned out to have lower generation probabilities. Sharing across four donors was seen in roughly 5% of naive CD4 clonotypes. Memory subsets generally showed lower estimated richness than naive subsets.

Source material: naive CD4+ T cells sorted from blood. Noted subset: CD45RA+ positively selected. This clonotype was obtained from a man younger than 35 in good health.

The CDR3 sequence: CASSVAPFVGANVLTF. The CDR3 DNA reads as TGTGCCAGCAGCGTAGCTCCCTTCGTTGGGGCCAACGTCCTGACTTTC. The V call is TRBV9, the J call TRBJ2-6; no firm D call. The CDR3 spans 16 residues. The V end lost 0 bases, the J end lost 3 bases, and 10 bases lay between the germline ends. Germline V gene sequence: CDR1 SGDLS, CDR2 YYNGEE.